The 32 T cell receptor beta chains listed next were all sequenced from one sample in a study of shared T cell receptors in the human thymus. Libraries were prepared by immunoSEQ multiplex PCR; TCRdb keeps only in-frame clonotypes and omits some of them. Counted here are more than 550,000 clones, about 87% occurring once; the ten biggest clones make up approximately 0.0097%. These records were also assigned to another study, of human thymus T cells.

Sequenced sample: thymocytes. The receptors stem from a boy in the first two years of life with a congenital heart defect.

This chain uses TRBV4-3 with TRBJ1-4; D unclear. V was shortened by 5 bases and J by 6 bases, with 19 bases between the two germline ends. This CDR3 has 16 residues. Germline V lookup: CDR1 LGHNA, CDR2 YSLEER. The DNA of the CDR3 is TGCGCCAGCAGCGCCGGCGCTTGGGAGGATGATGAAAAACTGTTTTTT. It specifies CASSAGAWEDDEKLFF.

V usage is TRBV28 and J usage is TRBJ2-7; unclear D gene. The CDR3 consists of 15 residues. Looked up from germline, CDR1 is MDHEN and CDR2 is SYDVKM. The germline V and J ends were trimmed by 7 bases and 2 bases, with 18 bases remaining between them. In DNA form, the CDR3 reads TGTGCCAGCACCAAAACACCTTACACCACCTACGAGCAGTACTTC. Residues: CASTKTPYTTYEQYF.

This clone was seen only a few times. V usage is TRBV19 and J usage is TRBJ2-1, with D possibly matching TRBD2 (7 bases). Germline V lookup: CDR1 LNHDA, CDR2 SQIVND (reference sequence). This CDR3 contains 14 residues. V was cut by 1 base and J by 7 bases, with 11 bases left in between. In DNA form, the CDR3 reads TGTGCCAGTAGTATAGTGGCGGGGGCAAATGAGCAGTTCTTC. It translates to CASSIVAGANEQFF.

This clone was recorded only once. The V and J genes are TRBV29-1 and TRBJ2-7; TRBD2 matches at 9 bases. Germline V gene sequence: CDR1 SQVTM, CDR2 ANQGSEA. CDR3 length equals 16 residues. Losses at the gene ends were 2 bases for V and 0 bases for J; bases not matched to a gene: 8. DNA of the CDR3: TGCAGCGTTGAACGGCGGGCGGGAGGGAACTCCTACGAGCAGTACTTC. Amino acids: CSVERRAGGNSYEQYF.

V and J are TRBV28 and TRBJ2-2; TRBD2 matches at 8 bases. The length of the CDR3 is 16 residues. CDR1 MDHEN and CDR2 SYDVKM come from the germline V gene. V was clipped by 3 bases and J by 1 base; unmatched bases: 4. The chain's CDR3 is CASSLTAGGNTGELFF. DNA for the CDR3: TGTGCCAGCAGTTTGACGGCGGGAGGGAACACCGGGGAGCTGTTTTTT.

The V and J genes are TRBV28 and TRBJ2-5; a weak D match, TRBD2 (6 bases). Germline assignment: CDR1 MDHEN and CDR2 SYDVKM. V was pared by 8 bases and J by 2 bases, with 24 bases between. The CDR3 runs 17 residues. Here the CDR3 DNA reads TGTGCCAGCGGACCCCCAGGGTTAGCGGCGCCACAAGAGACCCAGTACTTC. As protein: CASGPPGLAAPQETQYF. Together with reference TRBV28 and TRBJ2-5, the CDR3 gives the full variable domain: DVKVTQSSRYLVKRTGEKVFLECVQDMDHENMFWYRQDPGLGLRLIYFSYDVKMKEKGDIPEGYSVSREKKERFSLILESASTNQTSMYLCASGPPGLAAPQETQYFGPGTRLLVL.

J is TRBJ1-6 and V is TRBV4-2; 7 nucleotides line up with TRBD1. The CDR3 is 22 amino acids. Germline assignment: CDR1 LGHNA and CDR2 YNFKEQ. Unmatched junction bases numbered 23, after V lost 1 base and J lost 5 bases. The CDR3 bases are TGTGCCAGCAGCCAAGGCCACGGACCGGGACAGAGCCCGCACTGGCATAATTCACCCCTCCACTTT. It is translated as CASSQGHGPGQSPHWHNSPLHF.

The V and J genes are TRBV7-8 and TRBJ1-5, with D possibly TRBD1 on 6 matching bases. Germline CDR1 and CDR2: SGHVS and FQNEAQ. V was trimmed by 0 bases and J by 4 bases, leaving 13 bases between them. CDR3 length: 16 amino acids. As DNA, the CDR3 is TGTGCCAGCAGCTTAGCCCTTCGGCAGGGGAATCAGCCCCAGCATTTT. This codes for CASSLALRQGNQPQHF.

This chain links TRBV18 with TRBJ1-5; 9 nucleotides agree with TRBD1. The CDR3 contains 17 residues. Germline lookup yields CDR1 KGHSH and CDR2 LQKENI. V gave up 2 bases and J gave up 2 bases; unmatched junction bases: 7. The CDR3 sequence is CASSPEGQGRGNQPQHF. The CDR3 region has the DNA TGTGCCAGCTCACCAGAGGGACAGGGTAGGGGCAATCAGCCCCAGCATTTT.

This chain joins TRBV19 and TRBJ2-5; 7 bases line up with TRBD2. The CDR3 has 13 amino acids. The V segment lost 6 bases and the J segment 5 bases; nucleotides outside the gene matches: 6. The germline gives CDR1 LNHDA, CDR2 SQIVND (reference sequence). CDR3 in DNA: TGTGCCAGTAGCTCTTCCGGGAGGGAGACCCAGTACTTC. It codes for CASSSSGRETQYF.

The genes are TRBV5-1 and TRBJ2-3, with D hard to call. Trimming took off 2 bases at V and 2 bases at J, with 12 bases between the two ends. CDR1 is SGHRS and CDR2 is YFSETQ in the germline V gene. CDR3 size: 15 residues. DNA of the CDR3: TGCGCCAGCAGCTTTGAGGAAATGATCACAGATACGCAGTATTTT. It is translated as CASSFEEMITDTQYF. Full variable domain (missing parts from reference TRBV5-1 and TRBJ2-3): KAGVTQTPRYLIKTRGQQVTLSCSPISGHRSVSWYQQTPGQGLQFLFEYFSETQRNKGNFPGRFSGRQFSNSRSEMNVSTLELGDSALYLCASSFEEMITDTQYFGPGTRLTVL.

The V and J genes are TRBV5-1 and TRBJ2-5; 8 positions match TRBD1. CDR3 length: 18 amino acids. Trimming cost V 5 bases and J 0 bases; bases outside gene matches: 15. Germline CDR1 SGHRS, CDR2 YFSETQ. CDR3 region: CASSPSIGQGLDQETQYF. As DNA, the CDR3 is TGCGCCAGCAGTCCCTCGATTGGACAGGGCCTTGACCAAGAGACCCAGTACTTC. Variable domain in full (rest from reference TRBV5-1 and TRBJ2-5): KAGVTQTPRYLIKTRGQQVTLSCSPISGHRSVSWYQQTPGQGLQFLFEYFSETQRNKGNFPGRFSGRQFSNSRSEMNVSTLELGDSALYLCASSPSIGQGLDQETQYFGPGTRLLVL.

This clone was recorded only once. V and J are TRBV10-3 and TRBJ2-7; 9 nucleotides line up with TRBD1. Trimming removed 5 bases from V and 4 bases from J; junction bases left unmatched: 15. CDR1 ENHRY and CDR2 SYGVKD come from the germline V gene. CDR3 length equals 17 residues. CDR3 in DNA: TGTGCCATCAGTCTAAAACCAAACAGGGGGCCAGAGTACGAGCAGTACTTC. It yields the protein CAISLKPNRGPEYEQYF.

The rearrangement uses TRBV30 and TRBJ2-1; 7 nucleotides line up with TRBD2. This CDR3 comprises 14 residues. The germline CDR1 and CDR2 sequences are GTSNPN and SVGIG (reference sequence). The V gene end was trimmed by 4 bases and the J gene end by 2 bases; junction bases not matched to a gene: 5. CDR3: CAWTTSRPYNEQFF. The CDR3 DNA is TGTGCCTGGACGACTAGCCGCCCCTACAATGAGCAGTTCTTC.

This clone was detected only once. The chain recombines TRBV6-6 with TRBJ1-4; tentatively, D is TRBD1 (6 bases). This CDR3 region has 15 residues. V was shortened by 3 bases and J by 7 bases, with 15 bases between the two germline ends. Germline V CDR1 and CDR2: MNHNY, SVGAGI (reference sequence). The CDR3 DNA is TGTGCCAGCAGTTATTCCAGGGGCGATGGTGAAAAACTGTTTTTT. Encoded protein: CASSYSRGDGEKLFF.

V and J are TRBV5-4 and TRBJ2-1; D may be TRBD1 (5 bases). The germline V and J ends were trimmed by 1 base and 5 bases, with 13 bases remaining between them. The CDR3 loop spans 15 amino acids. Germline loops: CDR1 SGHNT, CDR2 YYREEE (reference sequence). DNA of the CDR3: TGTGCCAGCAGCTTGAGAACAGGCCCCGACAATGAGCAGTTCTTC. Translating it yields CASSLRTGPDNEQFF.

CDR3 loop: CSVAYEDTGELFF. CDR3 DNA sequence: TGCAGCGTAGCTTATGAGGACACCGGGGAGCTGTTTTTT. This chain uses TRBV29-1 with TRBJ2-2, with D unclear. Germline-derived CDR1 and CDR2 are SQVTM and ANQGSEA. This CDR3 has 13 residues. Between the trimmed V and J ends, which lost 6 bases and 3 bases, there was a span of 11 bases.

The chain joins TRBV20-1 to TRBJ2-7, with D perhaps matching TRBD2 (6 bases). The CDR3 is 10 residues long. The V and J ends lost 8 bases and 6 bases respectively, with 11 bases between them. The germline gives CDR1 DFQATT, CDR2 SNEGSKA (reference sequence). The CDR3 bases are TGCAGTCCCAGGAGGGTCGAGCAGTACTTC. This sequence encodes CSPRRVEQYF.

The chain links TRBV4-2 to TRBJ2-1; 9 bases match TRBD2. This CDR3 contains 19 residues. The germline gives CDR1 LGHNA, CDR2 YNFKEQ. V lost 0 bases and J lost 0; bases outside the gene matches: 9. The CDR3 spells CASSQELAGAQTSYNEQFF. CDR3 in DNA: TGTGCCAGCAGCCAAGAGTTAGCGGGGGCCCAGACCTCCTACAATGAGCAGTTCTTC.

The genes are TRBV18 and TRBJ2-7, with TRBD1 as a possible D gene (6 bases). V was shortened by 0 bases and J by 5 bases, with 20 bases between the two germline ends. Germline CDR1 is KGHSH and CDR2 is LQKENI. This CDR3 region has 17 residues. The CDR3 spells CASSPPRTRGGFHEQYF. For the CDR3, the DNA is TGTGCCAGCTCACCACCCCGTACCCGAGGGGGTTTCCACGAGCAGTACTTC.

This sequence joins TRBV5-4 and TRBJ2-7, with 8 bases that match TRBD1. This CDR3 is 15 amino acids long. V shed 1 base and J 1 base; nucleotides not matched to a gene: 4. CDR1 and CDR2 (germline): SGHNT, YYREEE (reference sequence). CDR3 sequence (DNA): TGTGCCAGCAGCTTGCCCGGGACAGGATCCTACGAGCAGTACTTC. Translation gives CASSLPGTGSYEQYF.

This chain links TRBV28 with TRBJ2-2, with a weak D call TRBD1 (5 bases). Trimming took 6 bases from V and 5 from J, leaving 10 bases between them. CDR1 MDHEN and CDR2 SYDVKM come from the germline V gene. This CDR3 contains 13 residues. In DNA form, the CDR3 reads TGTGCCAGCAGATATCAGGGTACCGGGGAGCTGTTTTTT. It translates to CASRYQGTGELFF.

This clone was seen once. The DNA of the CDR3 is TGCGCCAGCAGCCCCAGGCCGGGACTAGCGTCCTCCTACAATGAGCAGTTCTTC. Translated: CASSPRPGLASSYNEQFF. The chain combines TRBV5-1 with TRBJ2-1; 10 nucleotides agree with TRBD2. CDR1 SGHRS and CDR2 YFSETQ come from the germline V gene. Trimming at V came to 4 bases and at J to 0 bases, leaving 10 bases not matched to a gene. The CDR3 extends over 18 amino acids.

CDR3 residues: CASSLYRKTDGSTDTQYF. For the CDR3, the DNA is TGTGCCAGCAGCCTCTACCGTAAGACAGACGGTAGCACAGATACGCAGTATTTT. The chain carries TRBV5-6 and TRBJ2-3; a possible D gene is TRBD1 (5 bases). The germline gives CDR1 SGHDT, CDR2 YYEEEE. This CDR3 has 18 amino acids. Trimming pared 4 bases from V and 0 bases from J, leaving 21 bases between.

The gene calls are TRBV28 and TRBJ2-3; maybe TRBD2 (5 bases). The CDR3 runs 14 residues. V lost 3 bases and J 5 bases, leaving 12 bases between the germline ends. CDR1 MDHEN and CDR2 SYDVKM come from the germline V gene. The CDR3 DNA follows: TGTGCCAGCAGTTTGGTACGGGATCTAGATACGCAGTATTTT. This gives the protein CASSLVRDLDTQYF.

V usage is TRBV4-3 and J usage is TRBJ2-7, with D perhaps TRBD2 (6 bases). The CDR3 covers 16 residues. The germline V and J ends were trimmed by 0 bases and 5 bases, with 17 bases remaining between them. The germline V gene has CDR1 LGHNA and CDR2 YSLEER. CDR3 protein: CASSQEAHAGRHEQYF. DNA of the CDR3: TGCGCCAGCAGCCAAGAGGCCCACGCCGGGAGACACGAGCAGTACTTC.

This clone was detected only once. The chain uses TRBV4-3 and TRBJ2-2; possible D gene TRBD2, 6 bases. The CDR3 extends over 13 amino acids. The ends were cut back, 5 bases at V and 6 bases at J, with 10 bases in the middle. CDR1 and CDR2 from the germline V gene are LGHNA and YSLEER. The CDR3 nucleotides read TGCGCCAGCAGCTCCCGGGGGTCCGGGGAGCTGTTTTTT. It is translated as CASSSRGSGELFF.

This rearrangement joins TRBV10-3 to TRBJ2-3; no firm D call. Deletions cut 10 bases from V and 0 bases from J, with 20 bases between. The CDR3 is 16 residues long. Germline CDR1 is ENHRY and CDR2 is SYGVKD. This CDR3 is CASTEDRGSSTDTQYF. Here the CDR3 DNA reads TGTGCCAGCACCGAAGATAGAGGATCTAGCACAGATACGCAGTATTTT.

The chain is built from TRBV9 and TRBJ2-7; possibly TRBD2 for D (6 bases). V was clipped by 0 bases and J by 6 bases, with 19 bases between them. CDR1 is SGDLS and CDR2 is YYNGEE in the germline V gene. The CDR3 runs to 16 residues. DNA of the CDR3: TGTGCCAGCAGCGTAGAGGGCGGGGTAACGTCCGCCGAGCAGTACTTC. It is translated as CASSVEGGVTSAEQYF.

This clone was seen a single time. CDR3 DNA sequence: TGCAGCGTCAAAACGGACAGGGTAGAGGCGGGGAATGAAAAACTGTTTTTT. Translated, it gives CSVKTDRVEAGNEKLFF. The chain carries TRBV29-1 and TRBJ1-4, with 8 bases fitting TRBD1. The CDR3 consists of 17 residues. Germline V gene lookup returns CDR1 SQVTM and CDR2 ANQGSEA. Trimming cost V 6 bases and J 5 bases; bases outside gene matches: 17.

In this sample, this clone turned up once. The chain employs TRBV5-4 and TRBJ2-1; D is perhaps TRBD1 (5 bases). Trimming took off 2 bases at V and 3 bases at J, with 12 bases between the two ends. CDR3 length: 15 amino acids. Germline assignment: CDR1 SGHNT and CDR2 YYREEE (reference sequence). CDR3 DNA sequence: TGTGCCAGCAGCTTATATAGCAGGGACTACAATGAGCAGTTCTTC. Translating gives CASSLYSRDYNEQFF.

The chain combines TRBV5-4 with TRBJ1-3; possibly TRBD1 for D (5 bases). The CDR3 has 13 residues. Trimming shortened V by 3 bases and J by 4 bases, and 8 bases separated the two germline ends. The germline V gene encodes CDR1 SGHNT and CDR2 YYREEE (reference sequence). Here the CDR3 reads CASSYHRGNTIYF. The CDR3 DNA is TGTGCCAGCAGCTACCACAGGGGAAACACCATATATTTT.